These T cell receptor beta chains were read from a single sample in a study of blood T cell repertoires in COVID-19. Assay: immunoSEQ multiplex PCR; the TCRdb copy retains only in-frame clones and omits some. Here the sample spans some 220,000 clones, 80% to 85% being singletons. Material for sequencing was peripheral blood. The receptors were gathered from a woman in her twenties or thirties who had recovered from COVID-19. Each CDR3 is given with its conserved first and last residue. Fields, in order: V gene, J gene, D gene, clone size, CDR3 DNA, CDR3 protein. A D gene is named only where the DNA matches it firmly. Only some rows state a clone size, as once, few, many or a class for expanded clones.

>TRBV27|TRBJ1-1|TRBD1|NA
TGTGCCAGCAGTCCTCAGGGACAGGCGCTAATGAACACTGAAGCTTTCTTT
CASSPQGQALMNTEAFF
>TRBV5-4|TRBJ2-3|TRBD2|NA
TGTGCCAGCAGCCCAGACGGTGGTAGCGGGCGCTATACGCAGTATTTT
CASSPDGGSGRYTQYF
>TRBV10-3|TRBJ2-4|NA|NA
TGTGCCATCAGTGAGGGCGGCAACGACCTAAACATTCAGTACTTC
CAISEGGNDLNIQYF
>TRBV9|TRBJ2-2|NA|few
TGTGCCAGCAGCGTTGACTGGAACACCGGGGAGCTGTTTTTT
CASSVDWNTGELFF
>TRBV29-1|TRBJ1-5|NA|NA
TGCAGCGTTGCAGGGGACGGAGTTAGCAATCAGCCCCAGCATTTT
CSVAGDGVSNQPQHF
>TRBV4-1|TRBJ2-7|NA|few
TGCGCCAGCAGCCAAGAAAGGCGCTGGAGCTCCTACGAGCAGTACTTC
CASSQERRWSSYEQYF
>TRBV2|TRBJ1-1|NA|once
TGTGCCAGCACATACAGCGGGAACACTGAAGCTTTCTTT
CASTYSGNTEAFF
>TRBV19|TRBJ2-2|TRBD2|NA
TGTGCCAGTAGTAAAATAGCGGGAACCACCGGGGAGCTGTTTTTT
CASSKIAGTTGELFF
>TRBV7-9|TRBJ2-7|TRBD2|NA
TGTGCCAGCAGTTCTCGGACTAGCGGGTTCTACGAGCAGTACTTC
CASSSRTSGFYEQYF
>TRBV19|TRBJ1-5|TRBD1|NA
TGTGCCAGTAGTATCCGGGACAGGGACAATCAGCCCCAGCATTTT
CASSIRDRDNQPQHF
>TRBV28|TRBJ2-3|TRBD2|NA
TGTGCCAGCAGCCGAGGACTAGCGGGCTCAGATACGCAGTATTTT
CASSRGLAGSDTQYF
>TRBV7-3|TRBJ2-5|NA|NA
TGTGCCAGCAGCTCAGGACAGCAAGAGACCCAGTACTTC
CASSSGQQETQYF
>TRBV5-1|TRBJ2-1|NA|NA
TGCGCCAGCAGCTTCCAAAATGAGCAGTTCTTC
CASSFQNEQFF
>TRBV4-2|TRBJ2-7|TRBD2|NA
TGTGCCAGCAGCCAAGAGAGACTAGCGGGAACCTACGAGCAGTACTTC
CASSQERLAGTYEQYF
>TRBV28|TRBJ2-6|NA|NA
TGTGCCAGCAGTTTGGTAGGAGGGATCTCTGGGGCCAACGTCCTGACTTTC
CASSLVGGISGANVLTF
>TRBV10-3|TRBJ2-2|TRBD1|NA
TGTGCCATCAGTGAGCGGACAGGGCCGGGGACCGGGGAGCTGTTTTTT
CAISERTGPGTGELFF
>TRBV5-1|TRBJ1-1|NA|NA
TGCGCCAGCAGCCCGCATCCAGGGAGGAATACTGAAGCTTTCTTT
CASSPHPGRNTEAFF
>TRBV5-1|TRBJ2-2|TRBD1|NA
TGCGCCAGCAGCTATACGCCGGGACAGGGGGCCGGGGAGCTGTTTTTT
CASSYTPGQGAGELFF
>TRBV11-2|TRBJ2-7|TRBD2|NA
TGTGCCAGCAGCTTAGTCGGGGGGAGGCACGAGCAGTACTTC
CASSLVGGRHEQYF
>TRBV19|TRBJ2-3|NA|NA
TGTGCCAGTAGTATAGGGGGGGTTATCGATACGCAGTATTTT
CASSIGGVIDTQYF
>TRBV28|TRBJ2-7|TRBD2|NA
TGTGCCAGCAGTTCGCCGGGAGGTGCCCACGAGCAGTACTTC
CASSSPGGAHEQYF
>TRBV12-3/TRBV12-4|TRBJ2-7|NA|NA
TGTGCCAGCAGGAGACAGGTCTCCTACGAGCAATACTTC
CASRRQVSYEQYF
>TRBV29-1|TRBJ2-1|TRBD2|NA
TGCAGCGTTCCCCGGACTAGCGGGAGAAAGAGTGAGCAGTTCTTC
CSVPRTSGRKSEQFF
>TRBV7-3|TRBJ2-1|TRBD2|NA
TGTGCCAGCAGCCCGAGCGGGGCTTACAATGAGCAGTTCTTC
CASSPSGAYNEQFF
>TRBV25-1|TRBJ1-5|NA|NA
TGTGCCAGCAGTGAATTAGGGGATCAGCCCCAGCATTTT
CASSELGDQPQHF
>TRBV5-1|TRBJ1-1|NA|NA
TGCGCCAGCAGCTTGGTTGGATCCGGGGAGGCTTTCTTT
CASSLVGSGEAFF